This section outlines one T cell receptor beta chain sequence together with its context. Its antigen is still unknown. This record belongs to a study of blood T cells in healthy people across ages. Combining a sample-barcoded 5' primer with a J-beta primer mix, a second PCR ran for about 6 to 12 cycles. Every sample gave at least 3 million paired-end reads containing CDR3. TCRdb used MiXCR to reprocess the 5' RACE reads, holding one entry per CDR3 protein. The sample holds around 1.5 million distinct CDR3 sequences, roughly 32% seen once. Study-wide results and caveats: Older age coincided with a roughly linear decline in TCR beta diversity per million T cells. What prevented conclusive comparison of naive and antigen-experienced cells was that PBMCs were unsorted. Among long-lived donors, naive CD4+ cells were more numerous and diversity higher than in aged donors.

CDR1 is SNHLY and CDR2 is FYNNEI in the germline V gene. Trimming cost V 6 bases and J 6 bases; bases outside gene matches: 15. The CDR3 has 16 amino acids. The TCR originated in a woman in her 30s in good health. The chain recombines TRBV2 with TRBJ2-3, with 7 bases that match TRBD2. The specimen sequenced was blood. CDR3 in DNA: TGTGCCAGCAGCCTGCTGAGGGCGGGGGAAGCTGATACGCAGTATTTT. The encoded protein is CASSLLRAGEADTQYF.